These 28 T cell receptor beta chains were all obtained from the same sample, sequenced in a study of PD-1 blockade in classical Hodgkin lymphoma. In every patient, relapse followed autologous stem cell transplantation, while exposure to brentuximab vedotin differed. It was by magnetic negative selection that CD4+ T cells were purified from thawed PBMCs. Profiling relied on immunoSEQ multiplex PCR, and the TCRdb table lists in-frame clones only, not all of them. The table includes 6,700 or so clones, about 78% detected once. The specimen comprised CD4+ T cells from blood, sampled at baseline. The receptors stem from a human donor with classical Hodgkin lymphoma.

This chain uses TRBV6-6 with TRBJ2-6, with a weak D call TRBD1 (6 bases). Germline CDR1 is MNHNY and CDR2 is SVGAGI (reference sequence). Trimming removed 5 bases at V and 3 bases at J, with 11 bases between. This CDR3 is 15 amino acids long. The CDR3 sequence is CASSPRQVGANVLTF. DNA of the CDR3: TGTGCCAGCAGTCCTCGACAGGTTGGGGCCAACGTCCTGACTTTC.

CDR3 nucleotides: TGCGCCAGCAGCCGAGGAGGCTTCTCTGGGGCCAACGTCCTGACTTTC. Amino acid sequence: CASSRGGFSGANVLTF. This sequence joins TRBV4-1 and TRBJ2-6; D possibly corresponds to TRBD2 (5 bases). V lost 4 bases and J 0 bases, leaving 10 bases between the germline ends. CDR1 and CDR2 (germline): MGHRA, YSYEKL. This CDR3 contains 16 residues.

This clone was counted only a few times. The rearrangement links TRBV7-8 to TRBJ2-1; 7 nucleotides match TRBD1. V shed 6 bases and J 4 bases; nucleotides not matched to a gene: 15. Per the germline V gene, CDR1 is SGHVS and CDR2 is FQNEAQ. This CDR3 region has 17 residues. The CDR3 DNA follows: TGTGCCAGCAGAGATAAAAGGCTTGGACAGGTATACAATGAGCAGTTCTTC. Its translation: CASRDKRLGQVYNEQFF.

V gene TRBV28 combines with J gene TRBJ2-7, with 7 bases that match TRBD1. The trim removed 6 bases at V and 0 bases at J, leaving 11 bases unmatched. CDR1 is MDHEN, CDR2 SYDVKM, per germline. CDR3 size: 16 residues. The CDR3 nucleotides read TGTGCCAGCAGCAACTACGACAGGGTGGGCTCCTACGAGCAGTACTTC. Its translation is CASSNYDRVGSYEQYF. Based on the CDR3 plus reference TRBV28 and TRBJ2-7, the full variable domain is DVKVTQSSRYLVKRTGEKVFLECVQDMDHENMFWYRQDPGLGLRLIYFSYDVKMKEKGDIPEGYSVSREKKERFSLILESASTNQTSMYLCASSNYDRVGSYEQYFGPGTRLTVT.

The rearrangement joins TRBV13 to TRBJ2-5, with D possibly matching TRBD2 (6 bases). V dropped 0 bases and J dropped 1 base, with 15 bases sitting between them. From germline, CDR1 is PRHDT and CDR2 FYEKMQ (reference sequence). This CDR3 has 17 amino acids. The CDR3 reads CASSLGGSGHPQETQYF. The CDR3 DNA sequence: TGTGCCAGCAGCTTAGGGGGGAGCGGGCACCCCCAAGAGACCCAGTACTTC. The whole variable domain, filled in from reference TRBV13 and TRBJ2-5, reads AAGVIQSPRHLIKEKRETATLKCYPIPRHDTVYWYQQGPGQDPQFLISFYEKMQSDKGSIPDRFSAQQFSDYHSELNMSSLELGDSALYFCASSLGGSGHPQETQYFGPGTRLLVL.

The chain joins TRBV19 to TRBJ1-5; D gene unclear. Germline CDR1 LNHDA, CDR2 SQIVND (reference sequence). The CDR3 totals 17 residues. The V end was cut by 3 bases, the J end by 0 bases, with 15 bases between. The CDR3 DNA reads TGTGCCAGTAGTATTAGGGCCGGGAGGAATAGCAATCAGCCCCAGCATTTT. It translates to CASSIRAGRNSNQPQHF.

This rearrangement joins TRBV4-2 to TRBJ1-2; D not resolved. The CDR3 is 13 residues long. From germline, CDR1 is LGHNA and CDR2 YNFKEQ. Trimming cost V 0 bases and J 8 bases, with 10 bases left between them. CDR3 DNA sequence: TGTGCCAGCAGCCAAGATGCCCCGGGGGGCTACACCTTC. This codes for CASSQDAPGGYTF.

The chain joins TRBV6-5 to TRBJ2-7; TRBD1 matches at 8 bases. The CDR3 covers 16 residues. V lost 2 bases, J lost 5 bases, and 11 bases stayed unmatched. Germline loops: CDR1 MNHEY, CDR2 SVGAGI. The CDR3 region has the DNA TGTGCCAGCAGTTACACTTCCGGACAGGGTCAGGACGAGCAGTACTTC. This translates into CASSYTSGQGQDEQYF.

The chain has TRBV9 and TRBJ1-2; 10 bases map to TRBD1. CDR3 length equals 14 residues. The germline V gene has CDR1 SGDLS and CDR2 YYNGEE. Trimming took 4 bases from V and 5 from J; bases not matched to a gene: 5. The CDR3: CASSLGTGEYGYTF. The DNA for the CDR3 is TGTGCCAGCAGCTTAGGGACAGGGGAATATGGCTACACCTTC.

This clone was observed a few times. The chain is built from TRBV2 and TRBJ1-2; D remains ambiguous. From germline, CDR1 is SNHLY and CDR2 FYNNEI. V was pared by 1 base and J by 5 bases, with 8 bases between. The CDR3 is 13 residues long. CDR3 bases: TGTGCCAGCAGTGAAGGGCGGGATTATGGCTACACCTTC. This codes for CASSEGRDYGYTF.

The chain combines TRBV6-6 with TRBJ1-6, with TRBD1 matching 7 bases. Germline CDR1 is MNHNY and CDR2 is SVGAGI (reference sequence). The CDR3 is 14 amino acids. The V gene end was trimmed by 6 bases and the J gene end by 7 bases; junction bases not matched to a gene: 6. CDR3 in amino acids: CASSFGTENSPLHF. DNA of the CDR3: TGTGCCAGCAGCTTCGGGACAGAGAATTCACCCCTCCACTTT.

The V gene is TRBV7-2, the J gene TRBJ2-5, with TRBD2 matching 12 bases. Trimming removed 4 bases from V and 5 bases from J; junction bases left unmatched: 8. CDR3 length: 16 residues. The germline gives CDR1 SGHTA, CDR2 FQGNSA. CDR3 amino acids: CASSYPSGGVDETQYF. The DNA of the CDR3 is TGTGCCAGCAGCTACCCTAGCGGGGGGGTGGATGAGACCCAGTACTTC.

V gene TRBV7-9 combines with J gene TRBJ2-5; D is unresolved. The CDR3 spans 15 residues. The V and J ends lost 2 bases and 3 bases respectively, with 13 bases between them. Germline V CDR1 and CDR2: SEHNR, FQNEAQ (reference sequence). CDR3 residues: CASSLRPVLEETQYF. CDR3 sequence (DNA): TGTGCCAGCAGCTTAAGGCCGGTCCTTGAAGAGACCCAGTACTTC.

The gene calls are TRBV6-6 and TRBJ2-5; the D is unclear. This CDR3 has 13 residues. CDR1 and CDR2 (germline): MNHNY, SVGAGI (reference sequence). V lost 1 base to trimming and J lost 5 bases, with 8 bases between them. Here the CDR3 DNA reads TGTGCCAGCAGTTACTGGGTGGGGGAGACCCAGTACTTC. Translating gives CASSYWVGETQYF.

The chain is built from TRBV2 and TRBJ2-7; D gene ambiguous. Germline V lookup: CDR1 SNHLY, CDR2 FYNNEI. Trimming cost V 4 bases and J 4 bases, with 2 bases left between them. The length of the CDR3 is 10 residues. For the CDR3, the DNA is TGTGCCAGCAGTGGGTACGAGCAGTACTTC. This codes for CASSGYEQYF. Using reference TRBV2 and TRBJ2-7 for the parts outside the CDR3, the full variable domain is EPEVTQTPSHQVTQMGQEVILRCVPISNHLYFYWYRQILGQKVEFLVSFYNNEISEKSEIFDDQFSVERPDGSNFTLKIRSTKLEDSAMYFCASSGYEQYFGPGTRLTVT.

The chain recombines TRBV28 with TRBJ2-1; 9 bases map to TRBD1. The germline gives CDR1 MDHEN, CDR2 SYDVKM. The CDR3 has 18 residues. V was clipped by 2 bases and J by 4 bases; unmatched bases: 12. Written as DNA, the CDR3 is TGTGCCAGCAGTTTAGAGTGGGGCGGACAGGGGCATTACAATGAGCAGTTCTTC. This translates into CASSLEWGGQGHYNEQFF.

The chain combines TRBV7-9 with TRBJ1-6; D is unclear. This CDR3 has 16 amino acids. The V end was cut by 1 base, the J end by 7 bases, with 14 bases between. Germline V lookup: CDR1 SEHNR, CDR2 FQNEAQ (reference sequence). This CDR3 is CASSLGARQPNSPLHF. For the CDR3, the DNA is TGTGCCAGCAGCTTAGGGGCCCGGCAGCCAAATTCACCCCTCCACTTT.

The rearrangement links TRBV6-5 to TRBJ1-4; D might be TRBD1 (5 bases). The germline V and J ends were trimmed by 5 bases and 5 bases, with 12 bases remaining between them. The CDR3 contains 14 residues. From germline, CDR1 is MNHEY and CDR2 SVGAGI. The CDR3 nucleotides are TGTGCCAGCAGTGGGGGGGTTTCAAATGAAAAACTGTTTTTT. Translation gives CASSGGVSNEKLFF.

The rearrangement uses TRBV10-3 and TRBJ2-2, with D tentatively TRBD1 (6 bases). V dropped 2 bases and J dropped 5 bases, with 12 bases sitting between them. The CDR3 length is 15 residues. Germline-derived CDR1 and CDR2 are ENHRY and SYGVKD. CDR3 nucleotide sequence: TGTGCCATCAGTGAGCGGCAGGGGCGGACCGGGGAGCTGTTTTTT. It codes for CAISERQGRTGELFF.

This sequence joins TRBV28 and TRBJ1-4; 8 bases are a match to TRBD1. This CDR3 region has 15 residues. Germline V lookup: CDR1 MDHEN, CDR2 SYDVKM. Unmatched junction bases numbered 5, after V lost 6 bases and J lost 2 bases. The CDR3 bases are TGTGCCAGCAGGCACAGGGGGGCCACTAATGAAAAACTGTTTTTT. This encodes CASRHRGATNEKLFF.

The CDR3: CASSLRGQNIQYF. The CDR3, as DNA: TGTGCCAGCAGCTTACGGGGGCAAAACATTCAGTACTTC. The chain is built from TRBV7-2 and TRBJ2-4; tentatively, D is TRBD1 or TRBD2 (6 bases each). The CDR3 is 13 amino acids. Trimming took 2 bases from V and 5 from J, leaving 7 bases between them. Germline lookup yields CDR1 SGHTA and CDR2 FQGNSA.

The rearrangement uses TRBV19 and TRBJ1-6; D remains ambiguous. V shed 1 base and J shed 8 bases, with 12 bases lying between them. The CDR3 length is 15 residues. Looked up from germline, CDR1 is LNHDA and CDR2 is SQIVND (reference sequence). The CDR3 DNA follows: TGTGCCAGTAGTATAGTAAGGCCCGGCGATTCACCCCTCCACTTT. As protein: CASSIVRPGDSPLHF. Variable domain in full (rest from reference TRBV19 and TRBJ1-6): DGGITQSPKYLFRKEGQNVTLSCEQNLNHDAMYWYRQDPGQGLRLIYYSQIVNDFQKGDIAEGYSVSREKKESFPLTVTSAQKNPTAFYLCASSIVRPGDSPLHFGNGTRLTVT.

The gene calls are TRBV6-1 and TRBJ1-3; D unclear. V was pared by 5 bases and J by 9 bases, with 14 bases between. Germline-derived CDR1 and CDR2 are MNHNS and SASEGT. The CDR3 spans 13 residues. The chain's CDR3 is CASSRELVSTIYF. The CDR3 DNA reads as TGTGCCAGCAGTAGGGAGTTAGTGTCCACCATATATTTT.

By frequency in the sample, this clone is large. V and J are TRBV7-6 and TRBJ2-2; 11 nucleotides agree with TRBD1. V shed 6 bases and J 4 bases; nucleotides not matched to a gene: 4. From germline, CDR1 is SGHVS and CDR2 FNYEAQ. The CDR3 loop spans 15 amino acids. In DNA form, the CDR3 reads TGTGCCAGCAGTTCGGGACAGGGGGGCACCGGGGAGCTGTTTTTT. Translated, it gives CASSSGQGGTGELFF.

This chain joins TRBV30 and TRBJ1-2, with 10 bases fitting TRBD1. Trimming cost V 5 bases and J 5 bases; bases outside gene matches: 11. CDR3 size: 15 residues. The germline V gene has CDR1 GTSNPN and CDR2 SVGIG (reference sequence). The CDR3 region has the DNA TGTGCCTGGTCAGCCGGGACAGGGGCTGGGTATGGCTACACCTTC. Translation gives CAWSAGTGAGYGYTF.

This sequence joins TRBV15 and TRBJ2-7; 9 nucleotides agree with TRBD2. The V segment lost 4 bases and the J segment 7 bases; nucleotides outside the gene matches: 8. The CDR3 runs 14 residues. Germline V gene lookup returns CDR1 LNHNV and CDR2 YYDKDF (reference sequence). CDR3 sequence (DNA): TGTGCCACCAGCACCTACAGACTAGCGGAGGAGCAGTACTTC. The encoded protein is CATSTYRLAEEQYF.

This sequence joins TRBV6-5 and TRBJ1-1; D might be TRBD1 (5 bases). V shed 0 bases and J shed 2 bases, with 13 bases lying between them. Germline CDR1 reads MNHEY; CDR2 reads SVGAGI. The CDR3 has 16 residues. CDR3 bases: TGTGCCAGCAGTTACTCGACAGATCAGCGTAACACTGAAGCTTTCTTT. It yields the protein CASSYSTDQRNTEAFF.

The chain joins TRBV11-2 to TRBJ1-6; no definite D call. V shed 1 base and J shed 3 bases, with 7 bases lying between them. CDR3 size: 15 residues. CDR1 SGHAT and CDR2 FQNNGV come from the germline V gene. CDR3 region: CASSLGTGYNSPLHF. As DNA, the CDR3 is TGTGCCAGCAGCTTAGGGACGGGCTATAATTCACCCCTCCACTTT.